The 9 T cell receptor beta chains below all came from one sample that was sequenced in a study of shared T cell receptors in the human thymus. Assay used: immunoSEQ multiplex PCR; TCRdb lists only in-frame clones, some missing. The table records hundreds of thousands of clones, roughly 86% of them present only once. These sequences were also reported in another study, on human thymus T cells.

Sequenced input: thymocytes. These receptors were collected from a boy in the first two years of life with a congenital heart defect.

V gene TRBV5-1 combines with J gene TRBJ2-3; D might be TRBD1 (5 bases). This CDR3 contains 14 residues. Germline CDR1 reads SGHRS; CDR2 reads YFSETQ. V shed 4 bases and J shed 10 bases, with 19 bases lying between them. The CDR3: CASSPDRFATAQYF. CDR3 coding DNA: TGCGCCAGCAGCCCCGACCGGTTTGCGACAGCGCAGTATTTT.

V usage is TRBV18 and J usage is TRBJ2-1, with 8 bases lining up with TRBD2. Germline V gene lookup returns CDR1 KGHSH and CDR2 LQKENI. V shed 6 bases, J shed 2 bases, and the junction held 9 bases outside the gene matches. The CDR3 covers 16 residues. The CDR3 DNA reads as TGTGCCAGCTCGACGAAGCGGGAGAGGGCCTACAATGAGCAGTTCTTC. Protein sequence: CASSTKRERAYNEQFF.

V gene TRBV6-1 combines with J gene TRBJ1-5; D not resolved. The CDR3 sequence is 14 residues long. Germline V lookup: CDR1 MNHNS, CDR2 SASEGT. V shed 1 base and J shed 5 bases, with 9 bases lying between them. In nucleotides, the CDR3 is TGTGCCAGCAGTGAAGGGAACGGGGATCAGCCCCAGCATTTT. Translation: CASSEGNGDQPQHF.

The rearrangement links TRBV28 to TRBJ1-5; a weak D match, TRBD1 (5 bases). V gave up 9 bases and J gave up 5 bases, with 20 bases separating them. Germline V gene sequence: CDR1 MDHEN, CDR2 SYDVKM. CDR3 length equals 15 residues. CDR3 protein: CAREGSGVGDQPQHF. CDR3 sequence (DNA): TGTGCCAGGGAAGGTAGTGGGGTAGGGGATCAGCCCCAGCATTTT.

V and J are TRBV27 and TRBJ2-1, with TRBD1 identical over 9 bases. The germline gives CDR1 MNHEY, CDR2 SMNVEV (reference sequence). The trim removed 2 bases at V and 6 bases at J, leaving 5 bases unmatched. This CDR3 has 15 amino acids. In DNA, the CDR3 is TGTGCCAGCAGTTTAATGGGACAGGGACTCAATGAGCAGTTCTTC. Residues: CASSLMGQGLNEQFF.

The chain employs TRBV28 and TRBJ2-4; 8 nucleotides line up with TRBD1. Losses at the gene ends were 7 bases for V and 6 bases for J; bases not matched to a gene: 20. The CDR3 contains 18 residues. CDR1 is MDHEN and CDR2 is SYDVKM in the germline V gene. The CDR3: CASTLFPGAGGHRNIQYF. Here the CDR3 DNA reads TGTGCCAGCACCCTATTCCCCGGGGCAGGGGGCCATAGAAACATTCAGTACTTC.

This chain joins TRBV2 and TRBJ1-1; the match to TRBD1 covers 10 bases. CDR1 SNHLY and CDR2 FYNNEI come from the germline V gene. After removal of 3 bases from V and 6 bases from J, the junction contained 10 bases not matched to a gene. The CDR3 has 16 residues. The CDR3 DNA sequence: TGTGCCAGCAGTGACGCGACCGGACAGGGGGAGCCTGAAGCTTTCTTT. Translation gives CASSDATGQGEPEAFF.

V is TRBV10-1 and J is TRBJ2-3; 8 bases fit TRBD1. The germline V gene encodes CDR1 WNHNN and CDR2 SYGVQD (reference sequence). With 3 bases clipped from V and 0 bases from J, the junction kept 8 bases outside the gene matches. The length of the CDR3 is 17 residues. The chain's CDR3 is CASSDFGQGTSTDTQYF. CDR3 DNA: TGCGCCAGCAGTGACTTCGGACAGGGAACGAGCACAGATACGCAGTATTTT.

This chain links TRBV10-3 with TRBJ2-7; 10 bases are a match to TRBD2. J was trimmed by 3 bases and V by 0 bases; bases with no gene match: 14. The CDR3 is 19 residues long. Germline CDR1 is ENHRY and CDR2 is SYGVKD. The CDR3, as DNA: TGTGCCATCAGTGAGTCCCTAGCGGGAGTAAGGATTTTCCGCTACGAGCAGTACTTC. This encodes CAISESLAGVRIFRYEQYF.